Reported below is one T cell receptor (beta chain). The CDR3 length is 15 residues. Trimming took off 2 bases at V and 4 bases at J, with 18 bases between the two ends. CDR1 is DFQATT and CDR2 is SNEGSKA in the germline V gene (reference sequence). This sample is part of a study of T-cell reconstitution after alpha-beta-depleted transplantation in children. Construction of the TCRbeta library involved unique molecular identifiers. Each CDR3 protein is one row after TCRdb ran MiXCR on the PCR reads. The sample records about 400,000 distinct CDR3 sequences, over 20% being singletons. The chain has TRBV20-1 and TRBJ2-7; D possibly matches TRBD1 or TRBD2 (5 bases each). The starting material was PBMCs from the stem cell graft donor, obtained from the stem cell graft. This clonotype was sampled from a human donor who donated a stem cell graft to a child with acute myeloid leukemia. The CDR3 loop is CSARPWGYDRYEQYF. The CDR3 DNA reads TGCAGTGCTAGACCATGGGGGTACGACCGATACGAGCAGTACTTC.